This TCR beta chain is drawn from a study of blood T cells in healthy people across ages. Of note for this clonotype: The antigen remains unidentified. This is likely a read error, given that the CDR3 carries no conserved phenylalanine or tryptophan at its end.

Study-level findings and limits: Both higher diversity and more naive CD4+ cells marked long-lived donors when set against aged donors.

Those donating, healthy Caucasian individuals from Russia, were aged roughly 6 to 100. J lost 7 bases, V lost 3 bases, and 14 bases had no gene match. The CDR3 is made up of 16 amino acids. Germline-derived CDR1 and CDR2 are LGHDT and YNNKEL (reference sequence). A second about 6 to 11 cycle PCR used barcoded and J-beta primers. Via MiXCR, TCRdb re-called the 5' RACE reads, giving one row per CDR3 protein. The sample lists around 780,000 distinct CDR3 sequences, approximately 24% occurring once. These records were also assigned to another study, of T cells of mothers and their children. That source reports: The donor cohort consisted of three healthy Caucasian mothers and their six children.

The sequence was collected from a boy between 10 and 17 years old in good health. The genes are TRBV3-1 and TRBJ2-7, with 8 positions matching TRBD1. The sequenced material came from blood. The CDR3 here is CASSHLQGQGAEEQYL. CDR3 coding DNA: TGTGCCAGCAGCCACCTCCAGGGGCAGGGGGCTGAGGAGCAGTACCTC.